This T cell receptor (beta chain) was recovered during a study of T cells in women clearing cervical HPV infection. Comment on this clone: Its antigen is as yet unknown. The read terminates 3 residues ahead of where the CDR3 ends, so the germline J gene completes it.

Study results and caveats: Controls had more TRBV6-7 (about 0.16%) than cases (approximately 0.11%). Unknown T-cell numbers per sample may underlie the richness differences.

This CDR3 region has 13 residues. V was trimmed by 4 bases and J by 3 bases, leaving 7 bases between them. CDR1 is SEHNR and CDR2 is FQNEAQ in the germline V gene (reference sequence). TCR beta CDR3 amplified by multiplex PCR from about 1200 ng genomic DNA. Generated by immunoSEQ multiplex PCR, the TCRdb table keeps only in-frame clones and is missing some. The table lists around 19,000 clones, with more than 4.5% in the top ten. The sample consisted of blood buffy coat. The receptor comes from a woman between 18 and 70 years old with a cervical HPV16 infection that either progressed to CIN3+ or cleared (not recorded which). This rearrangement joins TRBV7-9 to TRBJ2-1; D uncertain. CDR3: CASSSDIYNEQFF. The CDR3 DNA, read in part, is TGTGCCAGCAGCTCAGACATCTACAATGAG.